This T cell receptor beta chain was identified in a study of cytomegalovirus exposure and HLA in healthy donors. Points from the study as a whole: According to a subsequent analysis, TCR clusters from the first cohort were inclined to appear together in the 120 validation repertoires.

Germline V gene data show CDR1 as MNHNY and CDR2 as SVGAGI (reference sequence). Trimming at V came to 3 bases and at J to 7 bases, leaving 5 bases not matched to a gene. This CDR3 has 14 residues. Measured with immunoSEQ multiplex PCR; TCRdb has only the in-frame clones, and not every one. The data hold 130,000 to 150,000 clones, with roughly 86% observed a single time. Comments on this clone: As yet, its antigen is unknown.

J is TRBJ1-4 and V is TRBV6-6; 7 bases map to TRBD1. Sequencing was performed on PBMCs. The sequence was obtained from a man aged 18 to 35 in good health and CMV-seropositive. CDR3 in DNA: TGTGCCAGCAGTTATCGACAGGGAAGTGAAAAACTGTTTTTT. Its protein is CASSYRQGSEKLFF.